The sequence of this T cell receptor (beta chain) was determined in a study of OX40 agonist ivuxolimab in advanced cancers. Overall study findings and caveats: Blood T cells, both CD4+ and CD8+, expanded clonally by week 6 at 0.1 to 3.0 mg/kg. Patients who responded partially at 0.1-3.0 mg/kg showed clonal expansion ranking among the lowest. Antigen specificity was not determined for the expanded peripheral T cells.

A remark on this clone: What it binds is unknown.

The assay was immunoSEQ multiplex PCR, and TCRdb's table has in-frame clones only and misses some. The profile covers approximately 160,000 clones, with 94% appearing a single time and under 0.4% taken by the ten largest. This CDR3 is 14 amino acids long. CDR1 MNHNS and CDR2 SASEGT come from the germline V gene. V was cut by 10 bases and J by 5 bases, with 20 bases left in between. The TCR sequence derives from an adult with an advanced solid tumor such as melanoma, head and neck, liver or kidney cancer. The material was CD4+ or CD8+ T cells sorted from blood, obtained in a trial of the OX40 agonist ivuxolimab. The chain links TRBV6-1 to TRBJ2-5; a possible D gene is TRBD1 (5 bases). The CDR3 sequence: CAISDSYRFETQYF. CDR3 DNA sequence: TGTGCCATCTCCGACAGCTACCGTTTTGAGACCCAGTACTTC.